The clone carrying this T cell receptor beta chain was observed a handful of times. Its specificity is unknown. Per germline, CDR1 SGHVS and CDR2 FQNEAQ. Trimming pared 1 base from V and 4 bases from J, leaving 11 bases between. The CDR3 contains 15 residues. The data were obtained in a study of OX40 agonist ivuxolimab in advanced cancers. Assay: immunoSEQ multiplex PCR; the TCRdb copy retains only in-frame clones and omits some. This sample carries roughly 60,000 clones, roughly 85% of them seen once, and the ten largest clones take under 5%. Notes on the study in general: Both CD4+ and CD8+ T cell populations in blood had undergone clonal expansion by week 6 at 0.1 to 3.0 mg/kg.

This specimen consisted of CD4+ or CD8+ T cells sorted from blood, obtained in a trial of the OX40 agonist ivuxolimab. This chain links TRBV7-8 with TRBJ1-5; D call uncertain. The clonotype comes from an adult with an advanced solid tumor such as melanoma, head and neck, liver or kidney cancer. CDR3 in amino acids: CASSLEGPANQPQHF. The CDR3 coding sequence is TGTGCCAGCAGCTTAGAAGGGCCCGCAAATCAGCCCCAGCATTTT.